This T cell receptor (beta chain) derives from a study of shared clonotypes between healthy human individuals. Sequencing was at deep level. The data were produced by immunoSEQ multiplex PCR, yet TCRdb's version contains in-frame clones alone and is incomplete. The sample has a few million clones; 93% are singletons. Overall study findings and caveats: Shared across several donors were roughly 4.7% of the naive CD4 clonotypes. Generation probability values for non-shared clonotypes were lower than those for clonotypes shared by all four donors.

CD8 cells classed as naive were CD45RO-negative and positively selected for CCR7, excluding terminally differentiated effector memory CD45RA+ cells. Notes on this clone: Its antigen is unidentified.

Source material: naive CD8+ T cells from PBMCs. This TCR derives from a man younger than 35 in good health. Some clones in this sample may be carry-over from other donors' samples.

CDR3 bases: TGTGCCAGCAGTTTCTTTGTTGGGACCTCCTACGAGCAGTACTTC. Residues: CASSFFVGTSYEQYF. V is TRBV28 and J is TRBJ2-7; D is perhaps TRBD1 or TRBD2 (5 bases each). Trimming took 3 bases from V and 0 from J, leaving 12 bases between them. The V gene's germline CDR1 is MDHEN and CDR2 SYDVKM. This CDR3 contains 15 residues.